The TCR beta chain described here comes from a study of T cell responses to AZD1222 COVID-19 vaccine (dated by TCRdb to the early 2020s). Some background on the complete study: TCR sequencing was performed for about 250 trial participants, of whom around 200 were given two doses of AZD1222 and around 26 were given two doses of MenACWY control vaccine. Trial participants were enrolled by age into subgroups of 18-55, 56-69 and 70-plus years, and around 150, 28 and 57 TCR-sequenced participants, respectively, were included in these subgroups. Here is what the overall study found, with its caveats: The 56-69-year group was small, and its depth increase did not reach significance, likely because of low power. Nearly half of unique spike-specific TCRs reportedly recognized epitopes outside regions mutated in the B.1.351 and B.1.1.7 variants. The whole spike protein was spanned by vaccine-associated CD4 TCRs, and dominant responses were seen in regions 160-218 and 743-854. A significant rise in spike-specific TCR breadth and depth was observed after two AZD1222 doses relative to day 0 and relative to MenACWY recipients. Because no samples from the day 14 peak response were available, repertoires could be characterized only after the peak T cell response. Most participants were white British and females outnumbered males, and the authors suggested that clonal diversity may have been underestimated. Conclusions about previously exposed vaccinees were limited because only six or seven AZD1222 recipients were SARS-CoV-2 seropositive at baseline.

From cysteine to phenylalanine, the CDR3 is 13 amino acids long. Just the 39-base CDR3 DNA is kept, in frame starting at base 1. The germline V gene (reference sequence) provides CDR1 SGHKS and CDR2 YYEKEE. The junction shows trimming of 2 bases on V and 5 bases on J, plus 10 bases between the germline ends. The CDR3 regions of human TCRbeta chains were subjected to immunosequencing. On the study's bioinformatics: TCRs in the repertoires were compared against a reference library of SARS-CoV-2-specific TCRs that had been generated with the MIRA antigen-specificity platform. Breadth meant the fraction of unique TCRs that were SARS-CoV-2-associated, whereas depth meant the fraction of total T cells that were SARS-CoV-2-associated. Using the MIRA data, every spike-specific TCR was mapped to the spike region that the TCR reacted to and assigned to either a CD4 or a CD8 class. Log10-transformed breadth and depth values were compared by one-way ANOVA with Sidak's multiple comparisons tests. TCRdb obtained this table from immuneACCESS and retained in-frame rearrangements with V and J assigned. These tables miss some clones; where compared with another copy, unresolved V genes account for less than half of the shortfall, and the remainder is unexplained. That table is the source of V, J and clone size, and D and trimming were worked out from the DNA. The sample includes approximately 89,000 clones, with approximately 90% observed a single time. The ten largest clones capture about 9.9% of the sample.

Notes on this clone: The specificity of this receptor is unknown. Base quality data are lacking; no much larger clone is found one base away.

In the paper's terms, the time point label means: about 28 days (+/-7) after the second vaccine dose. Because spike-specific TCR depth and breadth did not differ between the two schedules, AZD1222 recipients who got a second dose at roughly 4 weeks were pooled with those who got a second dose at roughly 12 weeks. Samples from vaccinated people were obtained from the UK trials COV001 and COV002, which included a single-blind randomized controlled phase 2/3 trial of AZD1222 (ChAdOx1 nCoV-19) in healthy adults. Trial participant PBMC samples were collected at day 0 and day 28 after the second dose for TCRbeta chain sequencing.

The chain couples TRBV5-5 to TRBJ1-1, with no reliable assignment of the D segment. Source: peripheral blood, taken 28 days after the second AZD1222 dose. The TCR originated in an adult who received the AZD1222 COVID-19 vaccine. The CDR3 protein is CASSFDGGTEAFF. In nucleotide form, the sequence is TGTGCCAGCAGCTTTGACGGTGGAACTGAAGCTTTCTTT.